This T cell receptor beta chain was observed in a study of vaccination effects on CD4 cells after COVID-19. Study-wide results and limits: Just 1 of 255 vaccine-induced clones in healthy recipients was cross-reactive.

The assay was immunoSEQ multiplex PCR, and TCRdb's table has in-frame clones only and misses some. The sample lists 70,000 to 95,000 clones, about 70% occurring once. Antigen-specific CD4+ T cells were first expanded with viral peptide pools by the ViraFEST assay and only then sequenced. The culture ran for roughly ten days before CD4+ T cells were isolated. This CDR3 region has 16 residues. Trimming at V came to 1 base and at J to 3 bases, leaving 0 bases not matched to a gene. Germline CDR1 is LNHDA and CDR2 is SQIVND (reference sequence). In regard to this clone: Its target is unknown. At the DNA level, this CDR3 is encoded by other sequences in the same sample as well.

V usage is TRBV19 and J usage is TRBJ2-3; 14 bases are a match to TRBD2. The origin of this receptor is a human donor who received a COVID-19 vaccine. The sequenced sample was CD4+ T cells from PBMCs cultured with HCoV-229E spike peptides, obtained before COVID-19 vaccination. CDR3 region: CASSIGLAGGTDTQYF. The DNA of the CDR3 is TGTGCCAGTAGTATAGGACTAGCGGGGGGGACAGATACGCAGTATTTT.